The source of this T cell receptor beta chain is a study of immune heterogeneity within non-small cell lung tumors. Bulk tumor genomic DNA constituted the template, at around 610 ng per sample. Collection of several biopsies per primary tumor, spaced far apart, took place during surgery. Curative surgery was undertaken by patients, who had untreated, newly diagnosed non-small cell lung cancer. Per the germline V gene, CDR1 is KGHDR and CDR2 is SFDVKD. Trimming left V 12 bases short and J 2 bases short, with 15 bases between. This CDR3 has 13 amino acids. In a multiplex PCR, 32 V and 13 J primers amplified TCR beta CDR3. In TCRdb, the multiplex PCR reads were re-called with MiXCR into one record per CDR3 protein. The sample has approximately 2,000 distinct CDR3 sequences; around 50% are singletons.

The rearrangement links TRBV24-1 to TRBJ1-1, with D hard to call. The receptor was isolated from a man in his 70s with non-small cell lung cancer. Specimen: lung tumor tissue. CDR3 loop: CAATQGYNTEAFF. CDR3 DNA: TGTGCCGCCACCCAAGGATACAACACTGAAGCTTTCTTT.